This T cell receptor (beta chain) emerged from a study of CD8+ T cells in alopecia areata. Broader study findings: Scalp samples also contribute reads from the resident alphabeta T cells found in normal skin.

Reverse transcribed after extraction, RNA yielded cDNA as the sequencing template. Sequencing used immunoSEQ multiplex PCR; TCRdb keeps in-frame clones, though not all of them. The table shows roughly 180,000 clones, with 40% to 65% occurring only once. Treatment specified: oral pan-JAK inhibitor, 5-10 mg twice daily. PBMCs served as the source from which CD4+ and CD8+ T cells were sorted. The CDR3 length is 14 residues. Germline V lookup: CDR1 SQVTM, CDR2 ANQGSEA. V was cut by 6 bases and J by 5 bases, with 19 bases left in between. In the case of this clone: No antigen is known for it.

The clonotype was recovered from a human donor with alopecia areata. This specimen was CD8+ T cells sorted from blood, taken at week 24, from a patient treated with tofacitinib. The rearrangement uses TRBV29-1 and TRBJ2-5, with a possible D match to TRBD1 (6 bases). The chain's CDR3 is CSVTLTGLGETQYF. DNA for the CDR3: TGCAGCGTAACCTTAACAGGGTTAGGTGAGACCCAGTACTTC.